This TCR beta chain came from a study of blood T cell repertoires in COVID-19. On the study more broadly: Donors in the United States, Italy and Spain gave samples during acute or convalescent COVID-19.

Sequencing was performed with immunoSEQ multiplex PCR; in TCRdb, only in-frame clones are kept and a portion is missing. This sample has hundreds of thousands of clones; around 90% occur once, and the top ten carry around 1.2%. The origin of this receptor is a man in his 70s with acute or convalescent COVID-19. What was sequenced was peripheral blood.

The CDR3: CASSPRAASGGNEQFF. As DNA, the CDR3 is TGTGCCAGCTCACCACGAGCGGCTAGCGGGGGAAATGAGCAGTTCTTC. The chain uses TRBV18 and TRBJ2-1, with TRBD2 identical over 10 bases. The CDR3 runs to 16 residues. Germline CDR1 KGHSH, CDR2 LQKENI. V gave up 1 base and J gave up 7 bases; unmatched junction bases: 7.